This entry features one TCR beta chain sequence. Assay: immunoSEQ multiplex PCR; the TCRdb copy retains only in-frame clones and omits some. The sample contains more than 90,000 clones, roughly 92% of which appear only once. The data originate from a study of blood T cell repertoires in COVID-19. Overall study: The United States, Italy and Spain were the sources of the acute and convalescent COVID-19 samples. PBMCs, B-cell-depleted T cells, or T cells were the source of the cDNA or gDNA that made up the material.

The V end was cut by 3 bases, the J end by 1 base, with 18 bases between. Germline values: CDR1 LGHNA, CDR2 YNFKEQ. The CDR3 contains 17 residues. Sample: peripheral blood. This receptor was taken from a middle-aged man with active COVID-19. The J gene is TRBJ1-1, the V gene TRBV4-2; TRBD1 might be the D (5 bases). CDR3 loop: CASSQEMGHQGNTEAFF. In DNA, the CDR3 is TGTGCCAGCAGCCAGGAAATGGGGCATCAGGGGAACACTGAAGCTTTCTTT.